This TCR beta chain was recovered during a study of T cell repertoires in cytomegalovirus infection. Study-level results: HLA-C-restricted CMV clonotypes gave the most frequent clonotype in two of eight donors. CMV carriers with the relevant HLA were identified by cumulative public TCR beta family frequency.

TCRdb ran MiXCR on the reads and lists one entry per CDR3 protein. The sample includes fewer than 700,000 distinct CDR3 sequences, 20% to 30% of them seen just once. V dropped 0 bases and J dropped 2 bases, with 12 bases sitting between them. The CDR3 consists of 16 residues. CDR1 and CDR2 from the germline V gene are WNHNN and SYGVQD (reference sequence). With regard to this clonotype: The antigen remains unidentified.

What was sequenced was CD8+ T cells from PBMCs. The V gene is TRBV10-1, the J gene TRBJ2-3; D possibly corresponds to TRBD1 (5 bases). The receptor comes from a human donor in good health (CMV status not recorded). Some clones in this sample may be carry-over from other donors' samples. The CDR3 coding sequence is TGCGCCAGCAGTGAGTCCTTCGGCAGGGTCACAGATACGCAGTATTTT. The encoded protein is CASSESFGRVTDTQYF.